Listed below are T cell receptor beta chains from one sample, sequenced in a study of human T cells and chemical hapten exposure. One entry per CDR3 protein results from TCRdb running MiXCR on the RACE reads. The table lists about 160,000 distinct CDR3 sequences, around 30% of them singletons, with 2.1% in the top ten. This sample comprised whole blood, obtained in connection with sensitization to the hapten diphenylcyclopropenone (DPC). The receptor source for this set is a young woman with alopecia areata. Some clones in this sample may be carry-over from other donors' samples. The CDR3 runs from the conserved cysteine through the conserved F or W. A D gene is named only where the DNA matches it firmly. A clone size is listed for some rows: how often the clone was seen (once, few, many), or a class if it is expanded.

D gene: TRBD2; J gene: TRBJ2-7; clone size: -; V gene: TRBV7-9; CDR3 DNA: TGTGCCAGCAGCTTAAGGACTAGCGGGAGAGTTAACGAGCAGTACTTC; CDR3 protein: CASSLRTSGRVNEQYF
D gene: -; J gene: TRBJ2-2; clone size: -; V gene: TRBV12-3/TRBV12-4; CDR3 DNA: TGTGCCAGCAGTTCCCAGGGGCCGAACACCGGGGAGCTGTTTTTT; CDR3 protein: CASSSQGPNTGELFF
D gene: -; J gene: TRBJ1-5; clone size: -; V gene: TRBV15; CDR3 DNA: TGTGCCACCGGGGCCGAGCTTGGTGGCAATCAGCCCCAGCATTTT; CDR3 protein: CATGAELGGNQPQHF
D gene: TRBD2; J gene: TRBJ2-7; clone size: few; V gene: TRBV9; CDR3 DNA: TGTGCCAGCAGCGCCCTGGGCAGCGGGGGGTTTTACGAGCAGTACTTC; CDR3 protein: CASSALGSGGFYEQYF
D gene: -; J gene: TRBJ1-2; clone size: -; V gene: TRBV21-1; CDR3 DNA: TGTGCCAGCAGCAAAGTCGGACATTCCCTGCACCACTATGGCTACACCTTC; CDR3 protein: CASSKVGHSLHHYGYTF
D gene: TRBD2; J gene: TRBJ2-7; clone size: -; V gene: TRBV29-1; CDR3 DNA: TGCAGCGTTAAAATCACTAGCGGGAGGCCCTCCTACGAGCAGTACTTC; CDR3 protein: CSVKITSGRPSYEQYF
D gene: -; J gene: TRBJ1-1; clone size: few; V gene: TRBV2; CDR3 DNA: TGTGCCAGCAGTAACCGACAGGTCTTTGCTTTCTTT; CDR3 protein: CASSNRQVFAFF
D gene: -; J gene: TRBJ2-5; clone size: few; V gene: TRBV7-2; CDR3 DNA: TGTGCCAGCAGCTTTGGACTCAAAGAGACCCAGTACTTC; CDR3 protein: CASSFGLKETQYF
D gene: -; J gene: TRBJ2-7; clone size: few; V gene: TRBV20-1; CDR3 DNA: TGCAGTGCTAGAGCCCCAGGGCTCTACGAGCAGTACTTC; CDR3 protein: CSARAPGLYEQYF
D gene: -; J gene: TRBJ2-5; clone size: many; V gene: TRBV7-2; CDR3 DNA: TGTGCCAGCAGCTTAGTGACAGCGTTACAAGAGACCCAGTACTTC; CDR3 protein: CASSLVTALQETQYF
D gene: -; J gene: TRBJ2-7; clone size: few; V gene: TRBV6-6; CDR3 DNA: TGTGCCAGCAGTAACAACAGGGAGCAGTACTTC; CDR3 protein: CASSNNREQYF
D gene: TRBD2; J gene: TRBJ2-1; clone size: -; V gene: TRBV9; CDR3 DNA: TGTGCCAGCAGCGTGGGACTAGCGAACAATGAGCAGTTCTTC; CDR3 protein: CASSVGLANNEQFF
D gene: TRBD2; J gene: TRBJ2-1; clone size: -; V gene: TRBV3-1; CDR3 DNA: TGTGCCAGCAGCCAAGCCCGACTAGCGGGGGGGCATGCGGAGCAGTTCTTC; CDR3 protein: CASSQARLAGGHAEQFF
D gene: TRBD2; J gene: TRBJ2-2; clone size: -; V gene: TRBV7-3; CDR3 DNA: TGTGCCAGCAGCGGCCTAGCGGGGGGTATCGGGGAGCTGTTTTTT; CDR3 protein: CASSGLAGGIGELFF
D gene: TRBD1; J gene: TRBJ1-2; clone size: -; V gene: TRBV10-2; CDR3 DNA: TGCGCCAGCAGTCCGGGACAGGGGACCTATGGCTACACCTTC; CDR3 protein: CASSPGQGTYGYTF
D gene: -; J gene: TRBJ1-2; clone size: once; V gene: TRBV7-9; CDR3 DNA: TGTGCCAGCAGCCGACAGGCCGGCGGCGGCTACACCTTC; CDR3 protein: CASSRQAGGGYTF
D gene: -; J gene: TRBJ1-5; clone size: -; V gene: TRBV12-3/TRBV12-4; CDR3 DNA: TGTGCCAGCAGGACAGGACACAATAGCAATCAGCCCCAGCATTTT; CDR3 protein: CASRTGHNSNQPQHF
D gene: -; J gene: TRBJ1-1; clone size: many; V gene: TRBV6-2/TRBV6-3; CDR3 DNA: TGTGCCAGCAGTTACGGGGGCCTGAACACTGAAGCTTTCTTT; CDR3 protein: CASSYGGLNTEAFF
D gene: -; J gene: TRBJ2-7; clone size: -; V gene: TRBV12-3/TRBV12-4; CDR3 DNA: TGTGCCAGCAGTTTCGCAGGGCCCTACGAGCAGTACTTC; CDR3 protein: CASSFAGPYEQYF
D gene: -; J gene: TRBJ2-3; clone size: -; V gene: TRBV6-2/TRBV6-3; CDR3 DNA: TGTGCCAGCAGTTACCGCGGGCCGACAGATACGCAGTATTTT; CDR3 protein: CASSYRGPTDTQYF
D gene: TRBD1; J gene: TRBJ1-1; clone size: few; V gene: TRBV9; CDR3 DNA: TGTGCCAGCAGCGTAGGAAAGACAGGGCCAGCCGATGGGGCTTTCTTT; CDR3 protein: CASSVGKTGPADGAFF
D gene: -; J gene: TRBJ2-1; clone size: few; V gene: TRBV24-1; CDR3 DNA: TGTGCCACCAGAAGACAGGTTGACTACAATGAGCAGTTCTTC; CDR3 protein: CATRRQVDYNEQFF
D gene: -; J gene: TRBJ2-7; clone size: -; V gene: TRBV18; CDR3 DNA: TGTGCCAGCTCACCAGGACCCGACCCCGCAAACGAGCAGTACTTC; CDR3 protein: CASSPGPDPANEQYF
D gene: -; J gene: TRBJ1-1; clone size: -; V gene: TRBV7-9; CDR3 DNA: TGTGCCAGCAGCTTTGGCAAAGATGAAGCTTTCTTT; CDR3 protein: CASSFGKDEAFF
D gene: TRBD2; J gene: TRBJ2-3; clone size: few; V gene: TRBV5-1; CDR3 DNA: TGCGCCAGCAGCTTGGTTTCCAGCGGGGTCGGAAATACGCAGTATTTT; CDR3 protein: CASSLVSSGVGNTQYF
D gene: -; J gene: TRBJ1-1; clone size: -; V gene: TRBV4-2; CDR3 DNA: TGTGCCAGCAGCCAAGGGGGGATAGGTGAAGCTTTCTTT; CDR3 protein: CASSQGGIGEAFF
D gene: -; J gene: TRBJ2-2; clone size: -; V gene: TRBV24-1; CDR3 DNA: TGTGCCACCTCCAAACCGGGACCCCGGTCCGGGGAGCTGTTTTTT; CDR3 protein: CATSKPGPRSGELFF
D gene: TRBD1; J gene: TRBJ2-1; clone size: few; V gene: TRBV9; CDR3 DNA: TGTGCCAGCAGCGTCGGGACAGGGATCAATGAGCAGTTCTTC; CDR3 protein: CASSVGTGINEQFF
D gene: -; J gene: TRBJ2-7; clone size: -; V gene: TRBV9; CDR3 DNA: TGTGCCAGCAGCACGACTAGTCAAGGCGAGCAGTACTTC; CDR3 protein: CASSTTSQGEQYF
D gene: -; J gene: TRBJ2-7; clone size: few; V gene: TRBV28; CDR3 DNA: TGTGCCACCATGACTTCCGAGTCCTACGAGCAGTACTTC; CDR3 protein: CATMTSESYEQYF
D gene: TRBD1; J gene: TRBJ1-2; clone size: few; V gene: TRBV6-4; CDR3 DNA: TGTGCCAGCAGCCCGGTCCGGACAGGGTCGGGTGGCTACACCTTC; CDR3 protein: CASSPVRTGSGGYTF
D gene: -; J gene: TRBJ1-4; clone size: -; V gene: TRBV2; CDR3 DNA: TGTGCCAGTTCCGGGACGGGTAATGAAAAACTGTTTTTT; CDR3 protein: CASSGTGNEKLFF
D gene: -; J gene: TRBJ2-7; clone size: -; V gene: TRBV29-1; CDR3 DNA: TGCAGCGTTAGGGCAACGAGCTCCTACGAGCAGTACTTC; CDR3 protein: CSVRATSSYEQYF
D gene: TRBD1; J gene: TRBJ2-7; clone size: -; V gene: TRBV11-2; CDR3 DNA: TGTGCCAGCAGCGCCACAGGGGGCGGCTCCTACGAGCAGTACTTC; CDR3 protein: CASSATGGGSYEQYF
D gene: TRBD1; J gene: TRBJ2-7; clone size: -; V gene: TRBV28; CDR3 DNA: TGTGCCAGCAGCCCGGGACAGAACTCCTACGAGCAGTACTTC; CDR3 protein: CASSPGQNSYEQYF
D gene: TRBD2; J gene: TRBJ2-1; clone size: -; V gene: TRBV7-6; CDR3 DNA: TGTGCCAGCAGCTCGACTAGCGTAGGCTACAATGAGCAGTTCTTC; CDR3 protein: CASSSTSVGYNEQFF
D gene: TRBD1; J gene: TRBJ2-2; clone size: few; V gene: TRBV29-1; CDR3 DNA: TGCAGCATAGGGGGCGCCGGGTCCGGGGAGCTGTTTTTT; CDR3 protein: CSIGGAGSGELFF
D gene: -; J gene: TRBJ1-1; clone size: few; V gene: TRBV7-9; CDR3 DNA: TGTGCCAGCACCCTTCTCAAGAACACTGAAGCTTTCTTT; CDR3 protein: CASTLLKNTEAFF
D gene: -; J gene: TRBJ2-4; clone size: few; V gene: TRBV2; CDR3 DNA: TGTGCCAGCAGTCTCCGGTTGGCTCGCGGAACCAAAAACATTCAGTACTTC; CDR3 protein: CASSLRLARGTKNIQYF
D gene: -; J gene: TRBJ2-1; clone size: -; V gene: TRBV27; CDR3 DNA: TGTGCCAGCAGTTTGCTAGCATCCCCCTACAATGAGCAGTTCTTC; CDR3 protein: CASSLLASPYNEQFF
D gene: -; J gene: TRBJ2-7; clone size: few; V gene: TRBV20-1; CDR3 DNA: TGCAGTGCGACACGGCAGGGAGGACTAAGCTCCTACGAGCAGTACTTC; CDR3 protein: CSATRQGGLSSYEQYF
D gene: -; J gene: TRBJ1-4; clone size: few; V gene: TRBV7-2; CDR3 DNA: TGTGCCAGCAGCTTTGTACCCCAGGGGTCCATTAATGAAAAACTGTTTTTT; CDR3 protein: CASSFVPQGSINEKLFF
D gene: TRBD1; J gene: TRBJ2-2; clone size: -; V gene: TRBV20-1; CDR3 DNA: TGCAGTGCTGAGGACAGGGCACGAGGCACCGGGGAGCTGTTTTTT; CDR3 protein: CSAEDRARGTGELFF
D gene: TRBD2; J gene: TRBJ2-3; clone size: -; V gene: TRBV5-1; CDR3 DNA: TGCGCCAGCAGCTGGACTAGCGGGGGGATAAATACGCAGTATTTT; CDR3 protein: CASSWTSGGINTQYF
D gene: TRBD2; J gene: TRBJ2-4; clone size: few; V gene: TRBV6-1; CDR3 DNA: TGTGCCAGCAGGGGGAGCGGGGGAAGTGCCAAAAACATTCAGTACTTC; CDR3 protein: CASRGSGGSAKNIQYF
D gene: -; J gene: TRBJ2-7; clone size: -; V gene: TRBV27; CDR3 DNA: TGTGCCAGCAGTTTTAGCTCCGGGTCCTACGAGCAGTACTTC; CDR3 protein: CASSFSSGSYEQYF
D gene: TRBD2; J gene: TRBJ2-7; clone size: -; V gene: TRBV20-1; CDR3 DNA: TGCAGTGCTAGGGCGTGGTATGGCGGGGGGACCTACGAGCAGTACTTC; CDR3 protein: CSARAWYGGGTYEQYF
D gene: -; J gene: TRBJ2-2; clone size: few; V gene: TRBV11-3; CDR3 DNA: TGTGCCAGCAGCTTAGAGGGATCGGGACCGGGGACCGGGGAGCTGTTTTTT; CDR3 protein: CASSLEGSGPGTGELFF
D gene: TRBD2; J gene: TRBJ2-7; clone size: -; V gene: TRBV12-3/TRBV12-4; CDR3 DNA: TGTGCCAGCAGGAAGACTAGCGGGTCATCCTACGAGCAGTACTTC; CDR3 protein: CASRKTSGSSYEQYF
D gene: TRBD2; J gene: TRBJ2-1; clone size: few; V gene: TRBV7-8; CDR3 DNA: TGTGCCAGCAGCTTACGACTAGCGGGGGGGACTGAGCAGTTCTTC; CDR3 protein: CASSLRLAGGTEQFF
D gene: -; J gene: TRBJ1-1; clone size: -; V gene: TRBV20-1; CDR3 DNA: TGCAGTGCTAGAGATCCGACAGGCCCGAACACTGAAGCTTTCTTT; CDR3 protein: CSARDPTGPNTEAFF
D gene: TRBD1; J gene: TRBJ1-1; clone size: -; V gene: TRBV20-1; CDR3 DNA: TGCAGTGCTTCTAGGGGGCCGGGAGCTTTCTTT; CDR3 protein: CSASRGPGAFF
D gene: TRBD1; J gene: TRBJ2-2; clone size: -; V gene: TRBV29-1; CDR3 DNA: TGCAGCGTCCTAGGACAGGTTAACACCGGGGAGCTGTTTTTT; CDR3 protein: CSVLGQVNTGELFF